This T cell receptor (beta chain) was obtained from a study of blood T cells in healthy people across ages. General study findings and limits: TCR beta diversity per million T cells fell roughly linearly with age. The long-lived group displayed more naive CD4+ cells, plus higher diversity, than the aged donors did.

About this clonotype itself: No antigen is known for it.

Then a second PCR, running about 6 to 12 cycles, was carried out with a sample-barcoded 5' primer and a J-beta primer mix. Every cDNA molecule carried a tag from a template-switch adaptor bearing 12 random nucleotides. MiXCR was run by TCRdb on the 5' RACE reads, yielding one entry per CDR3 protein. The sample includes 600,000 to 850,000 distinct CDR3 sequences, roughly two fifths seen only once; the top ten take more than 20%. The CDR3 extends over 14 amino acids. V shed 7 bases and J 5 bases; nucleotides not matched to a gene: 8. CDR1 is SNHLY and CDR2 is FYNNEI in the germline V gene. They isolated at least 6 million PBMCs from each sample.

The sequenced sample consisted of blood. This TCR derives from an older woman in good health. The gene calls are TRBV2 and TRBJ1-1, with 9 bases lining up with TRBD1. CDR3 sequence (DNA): TGTGCCAGCAATGGACAGGGGATGCGGACTGAAGCTTTCTTT. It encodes CASNGQGMRTEAFF. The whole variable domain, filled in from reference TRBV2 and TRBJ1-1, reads EPEVTQTPSHQVTQMGQEVILRCVPISNHLYFYWYRQILGQKVEFLVSFYNNEISEKSEIFDDQFSVERPDGSNFTLKIRSTKLEDSAMYFCASNGQGMRTEAFFGQGTRLTVV.